This TCR beta chain stems from a study of blood T cell repertoires in COVID-19. Study overall: The origin of the acute and convalescent COVID-19 samples was the United States, Italy and Spain.

V lost 3 bases, J lost 11 bases, and 14 bases lay in between. The CDR3 has 12 amino acids. CDR1 is SGHNT and CDR2 is YYREEE in the germline V gene (reference sequence). Authors' methods: Reference gene primer amplification yielded estimated nucleated cell counts. Some clones are missing from TCRdb's copy, which holds only in-frame ones; the method was immunoSEQ multiplex PCR. The V and J calls and clone size are taken from that table; D and trimming were inferred from the DNA. The data hold more than 200,000 clones, with around 89% observed a single time. Cohort assignment relied on participant-reported clinical history. Cohort 3 donors counted as recovered after two negative PCRs, clearance, or resolved symptoms.

The chain combines TRBV5-4 with TRBJ1-2, with TRBD1 as a possible D gene (5 bases). The material sequenced was PBMCs or T cells enriched from blood (not recorded which). The source of this sequence is a woman aged 25-40 years who had recovered from COVID-19. This chain's CDR3 is CASSSSRGSYTF. The CDR3 bases are TGTGCCAGCAGCTCCTCTCGGGGGTCTTACACCTTC.